This TCR beta chain was found in a study of graft-versus-host responses after intestinal transplantation. Study as a whole: The recipients all started with anti-thymocyte globulin induction and then took tacrolimus and steroids for around three years.

Sequencing used immunoSEQ multiplex PCR; TCRdb keeps in-frame clones, though not all of them. The sample has 15,000 to 20,000 clones, around 80% seen once. The CDR3 has 16 amino acids. CDR1 and CDR2 (germline): MNHNY, SVGAGI (reference sequence). The ends lost 1 base at V and 8 bases at J; junction bases unmatched: 12. This chain links TRBV6-6 with TRBJ1-2; 8 bases map to TRBD1. The sequence came from a human patient who received an intestinal transplant, so some T cells may come from the graft donor. The sample consisted of PBMCs, taken 14 days after transplant. CDR3 sequence reads: CASSYYGQGDEKGYTF. The CDR3 DNA reads TGTGCCAGCAGTTACTATGGACAGGGTGACGAAAAGGGCTACACCTTC.